Listed below are T cell receptor beta chains from one sample, sequenced in a study of shared clonotypes between healthy human individuals. Assay used: immunoSEQ multiplex PCR; TCRdb lists only in-frame clones, some missing. The top ten hold 24% of the sample, which has about 680,000 clones, about 90% seen once. The sequencing sample was made of naive CD8+ T cells sorted from blood. The receptors shown here come from a man under 40 in good health. Both conserved end residues are part of each CDR3. A D gene is named only where the DNA matches it firmly. Size values are once, few and many counts, or a class for expanded clones, and some rows have none.

cdr3_nt: TGTGCCAGCAGCCAAGGCCCCTTGGGGGACGAGCAGTACTTC
cdr3_aa: CASSQGPLGDEQYF
v_call: TRBV4-2
j_call: TRBJ2-7
d_call: NA
clone_size: NA

cdr3_nt: TGTGCCAGCAGTTTGGTTGACAGGCACCCTCAGGATGTGGATACGCAGTATTTT
cdr3_aa: CASSLVDRHPQDVDTQYF
v_call: TRBV27
j_call: TRBJ2-3
d_call: NA
clone_size: NA

cdr3_nt: TGTGCCAGCAGCCTCTTACGGGGGCGCGGGGAGCTGTTTTTT
cdr3_aa: CASSLLRGRGELFF
v_call: TRBV11-2
j_call: TRBJ2-2
d_call: NA
clone_size: NA

cdr3_nt: TGTGCCACCAGCAGGGACAGGGGGCTTGCGGGCATTCAGTACTTC
cdr3_aa: CATSRDRGLAGIQYF
v_call: TRBV15
j_call: TRBJ2-4
d_call: TRBD1
clone_size: once

cdr3_nt: TGCAGTGCTATACGTTACGGGGAGCTGTTTTTT
cdr3_aa: CSAIRYGELFF
v_call: TRBV20-1
j_call: TRBJ2-2
d_call: NA
clone_size: NA

cdr3_nt: TGCGCCAGCAGCCTTGGCGGGGTCCCCTACAATGAGCAGTTCTTC
cdr3_aa: CASSLGGVPYNEQFF
v_call: TRBV10-2
j_call: TRBJ2-1
d_call: NA
clone_size: NA

cdr3_nt: TGCAGCGTGGTAGGGACTGTGAGGCACTACAATGAGCAGTTCTTC
cdr3_aa: CSVVGTVRHYNEQFF
v_call: TRBV29-1
j_call: TRBJ2-1
d_call: NA
clone_size: NA

cdr3_nt: TGTGCCAGCAGCCACAGAACCCAAGCCTACGAGCAGTACTTC
cdr3_aa: CASSHRTQAYEQYF
v_call: TRBV6-5
j_call: TRBJ2-7
d_call: NA
clone_size: NA

cdr3_nt: TGTGCCAGCAGTGAACCTAGCGGGACAGAAAGCTCCTACAATGAGCAGTTCTTC
cdr3_aa: CASSEPSGTESSYNEQFF
v_call: TRBV25-1
j_call: TRBJ2-1
d_call: TRBD2
clone_size: NA

cdr3_nt: TGCAGCGTTGAAGGGGATGAAAAACACCCCTACGAGCAGTACTTC
cdr3_aa: CSVEGDEKHPYEQYF
v_call: TRBV29-1
j_call: TRBJ2-7
d_call: NA
clone_size: NA

cdr3_nt: TGTGCCAGCAGCTTAGCGGGACAGCCGAGTCCAGATACGCAGTATTTT
cdr3_aa: CASSLAGQPSPDTQYF
v_call: TRBV7-2
j_call: TRBJ2-3
d_call: TRBD1
clone_size: once

cdr3_nt: TGCAGCGTTGCCCGATTTTCCGGGACTAGCGGAGCGAACACCGGGGAGCTGTTTTTT
cdr3_aa: CSVARFSGTSGANTGELFF
v_call: TRBV29-1
j_call: TRBJ2-2
d_call: TRBD2
clone_size: NA

cdr3_nt: TGTGCTAGTAGGGAGCGGGAGAACCAAGAGACCCAGTACTTC
cdr3_aa: CASRERENQETQYF
v_call: TRBV12-5
j_call: TRBJ2-5
d_call: TRBD2
clone_size: NA

cdr3_nt: TGTGCCAGCAGTTTTTCCTTCAGGGCGCTTGGAAAGGTTGGTGAAGCTTTCTTT
cdr3_aa: CASSFSFRALGKVGEAFF
v_call: TRBV27
j_call: TRBJ1-1
d_call: NA
clone_size: NA

cdr3_nt: TGCGCCAGCAGCCAAGGGAGTGGGATAAATCAGCCCCAGCATTTT
cdr3_aa: CASSQGSGINQPQHF
v_call: TRBV4-3
j_call: TRBJ1-5
d_call: NA
clone_size: NA

cdr3_nt: TGTGCCAGCAGCTTAGGGGCGACAGAAGCTTTCTTT
cdr3_aa: CASSLGATEAFF
v_call: TRBV7-9
j_call: TRBJ1-1
d_call: NA
clone_size: NA

cdr3_nt: TGTGCCAGCTCACCTTTTGCTGATACGCAGTATTTT
cdr3_aa: CASSPFADTQYF
v_call: TRBV18
j_call: TRBJ2-3
d_call: NA
clone_size: once

cdr3_nt: TGTGCCAGCCTTCCGGGACAACAGTTCTTC
cdr3_aa: CASLPGQQFF
v_call: TRBV25-1
j_call: TRBJ2-1
d_call: NA
clone_size: NA

cdr3_nt: TGCAGCGTTGTTACTGACACCGGGGAGCTGTTTTTT
cdr3_aa: CSVVTDTGELFF
v_call: TRBV29-1
j_call: TRBJ2-2
d_call: NA
clone_size: once

cdr3_nt: TGTGCCAGCAGCGTAGGGACTAGCGGGGGCTACGAGCAGTACTTC
cdr3_aa: CASSVGTSGGYEQYF
v_call: TRBV7-2
j_call: TRBJ2-7
d_call: TRBD2
clone_size: NA

cdr3_nt: TGTGCCAGCAGCTTCGTGGAGGTTCTCTCTGGGGCCAACGTCCTGACTTTC
cdr3_aa: CASSFVEVLSGANVLTF
v_call: TRBV7-9
j_call: TRBJ2-6
d_call: NA
clone_size: NA

cdr3_nt: TGCGCCAGCAGCCTCCGGACAGCCTACGAGCAGTACTTC
cdr3_aa: CASSLRTAYEQYF
v_call: TRBV4-3
j_call: TRBJ2-7
d_call: NA
clone_size: NA